Below, one T cell receptor (beta chain) is given with its context. This sample was taken from a study of shared clonotypes between healthy human individuals. Donors were healthy HIV-negative adults without recent acute infections or vaccinations. Repertoires were generated with immunoSEQ multiplex PCR, while TCRdb's copy carries only in-frame clones and drops some. Among a few million clones listed, over 85% were seen once. Germline V gene lookup returns CDR1 SGHAT and CDR2 FQDESV (reference sequence). The V and J ends lost 5 bases and 9 bases respectively, with 20 bases between them. CDR3 length: 14 residues.

The origin of this receptor is a young man in good health. Some clones in this sample may be carry-over from other donors' samples. This sequence joins TRBV11-1 and TRBJ2-7; tentatively, D is TRBD1 or TRBD2 (5 bases each). Sequenced input: naive CD4+ T cells from PBMCs. Subset meaning: CD45RA+ positively selected. CDR3 in amino acids: CASSLGAGSNGQYF. The CDR3 bases are TGTGCCAGCAGCCTCGGGGCAGGGTCGAACGGGCAGTACTTC.